The 10 T cell receptor beta chains presented below share a single source sample, sequenced in a study of beta chain features in type 1 diabetes. Every bit of the isolated RNA underwent reverse transcription, so sequencing read expressed TCRB transcripts. The assay was immunoSEQ multiplex PCR, and TCRdb's table has in-frame clones only and misses some. The repertoire includes 300,000 to 400,000 clones, 7.5% to 9% of them detected once, and less than 0.45% sits in the top ten. The sample was central memory CD4+ T cells from blood. The origin of the receptors is a young woman in good health.

This chain joins TRBV9 and TRBJ2-3; 7 positions agree with TRBD1. Per germline, CDR1 SGDLS and CDR2 YYNGEE. The CDR3 sequence is 17 residues long. V dropped 2 bases and J dropped 5; count of bases not matched to a gene: 14. The CDR3: CASSVTYGQDWGDTQYF. The CDR3 DNA follows: TGTGCCAGCAGCGTGACCTATGGACAGGACTGGGGAGATACGCAGTATTTT.

This clone was detected ten times or more. The sample holds other DNA sequences that translate to the same CDR3. The CDR3 here is CASSLSLGETQYF. CDR3 in DNA: TGTGCCAGCAGCTTGAGTCTCGGCGAGACCCAGTACTTC. This chain joins TRBV7-3 and TRBJ2-5; no clear D gene. V lost 3 bases to trimming and J lost 5 bases, with 10 bases between them. Looked up from germline, CDR1 is SGHTA and CDR2 is FQGTGA. This CDR3 has 13 residues. The entire variable domain, with the rest obtained from reference TRBV7-3 and TRBJ2-5, is as follows: GAGVSQTPSNKVTEKGKYVELRCDPISGHTALYWYRQSLGQGPEFLIYFQGTGAADDSGLPNDRFFAVRPEGSVSTLKIQRTERGDSAVYLCASSLSLGETQYFGPGTRLLVL.

In this sample, this clone turned up many times. The V and J genes are TRBV9 and TRBJ2-2, with D perhaps matching TRBD2 (6 bases). Germline assignment: CDR1 SGDLS and CDR2 YYNGEE. The CDR3 consists of 16 residues. The V end lost 1 base, the J end lost 1 base, and 11 bases lay between the germline ends. CDR3 bases: TGTGCCAGCAGCGTAAGGGCTAGCGAGAACACCGGGGAGCTGTTTTTT. The encoded protein is CASSVRASENTGELFF. Full variable domain (remainder filled in from reference TRBV9 and TRBJ2-2): DSGVTQTPKHLITATGQRVTLRCSPRSGDLSVYWYQQSLDQGLQFLIQYYNGEERAKGNILERFSAQQFPDLHSELNLSSLELGDSALYFCASSVRASENTGELFFGEGSRLTVL.

The chain's CDR3 is CSVAGLAAITDTQYF. In nucleotides, the CDR3 is TGCAGCGTAGCGGGACTAGCTGCTATAACAGATACGCAGTATTTT. The chain has TRBV29-1 and TRBJ2-3; 9 bases align to TRBD2. J was trimmed by 3 bases and V by 6 bases; bases with no gene match: 10. Germline V CDR1 and CDR2: SQVTM, ANQGSEA. The CDR3 is 15 residues long.

This clone was recorded many times. The V and J genes are TRBV9 and TRBJ1-2; D not resolved. The V end was cut by 0 bases, the J end by 7 bases, with 7 bases between. CDR3 length equals 12 residues. Germline lookup yields CDR1 SGDLS and CDR2 YYNGEE. CDR3 amino acids: CASSVGPSGYTF. The CDR3 nucleotides read TGTGCCAGCAGCGTAGGCCCCAGTGGCTACACCTTC.

There are many counts of this clone. This rearrangement joins TRBV9 to TRBJ2-1; 7 positions agree with TRBD2. This CDR3 has 18 residues. The germline V gene encodes CDR1 SGDLS and CDR2 YYNGEE. With V trimmed by 0 bases and J by 6 bases, 15 bases remained unmatched. CDR3 loop: CASSVATGGGVGFNEQFF. CDR3 nucleotide sequence: TGTGCCAGCAGCGTAGCTACGGGAGGAGGAGTAGGTTTCAATGAGCAGTTCTTC. Complete variable domain (other parts from reference TRBV9 and TRBJ2-1): DSGVTQTPKHLITATGQRVTLRCSPRSGDLSVYWYQQSLDQGLQFLIQYYNGEERAKGNILERFSAQQFPDLHSELNLSSLELGDSALYFCASSVATGGGVGFNEQFFGPGTRLTVL.

A few counts support this clone. The genes are TRBV19 and TRBJ2-1, with unresolved D. The CDR3 contains 18 residues. Germline-derived CDR1 and CDR2 are LNHDA and SQIVND (reference sequence). Trimming took 3 bases from V and 4 from J, leaving 22 bases between them. This CDR3 is CASSIETRHLGAYNEQFF. The CDR3 DNA is TGTGCCAGTAGTATTGAAACTCGTCACCTCGGAGCTTACAATGAGCAGTTCTTC.

This clone was counted a few times. The gene calls are TRBV7-2 and TRBJ2-3; D is possibly TRBD1 or TRBD2 (5 bases each). This CDR3 is built from 13 residues. Germline V CDR1 and CDR2: SGHTA, FQGNSA. Trimming stripped 6 bases from V and 6 bases from J, with 13 bases between. The CDR3 reads CASSRGFGDTQYF. The CDR3 coding sequence is TGTGCCAGCAGTCGGGGCTTCGGCGATACGCAGTATTTT. Full variable domain (rest looked up from reference TRBV7-2 and TRBJ2-3): GAGVSQSPSNKVTEKGKDVELRCDPISGHTALYWYRQSLGQGLEFLIYFQGNSAPDKSGLPSDRFSAERTGGSVSTLTIQRTQQEDSAVYLCASSRGFGDTQYFGPGTRLTVL.

The chain has TRBV19 and TRBJ1-5; a possible D gene is TRBD1 (5 bases). The ends were cut back, 5 bases at V and 2 bases at J, with 19 bases in the middle. This CDR3 comprises 17 residues. Germline assignment: CDR1 LNHDA and CDR2 SQIVND (reference sequence). In nucleotides, the CDR3 is TGTGCCAGTAGTCCCCGGGCTGTCAGGGAGGGCAATCAGCCCCAGCATTTT. It codes for CASSPRAVREGNQPQHF.

The chain joins TRBV27 to TRBJ2-7; D gene ambiguous. The germline V and J ends were trimmed by 5 bases and 3 bases, with 11 bases remaining between them. CDR1 and CDR2 from the germline V gene are MNHEY and SMNVEV (reference sequence). The CDR3 totals 13 residues. The CDR3 is CASSHDWSYEQYF. The CDR3 DNA reads as TGTGCCAGCAGTCATGACTGGAGCTACGAGCAGTACTTC.